This TCR beta chain was sequenced during a study of blood T cell repertoires in COVID-19. The wider study: Samples of COVID-19 (acute and convalescent) were obtained from the United States, Italy and Spain.

Authors' methods: Cell counts per sample came from amplifying reference gene primers. Generated by immunoSEQ multiplex PCR, the TCRdb table keeps only in-frame clones and is missing some. The V and J calls and clone size come from that table; D and trimming were worked out from the DNA. The sample yields 150,000 to 200,000 clones, roughly 80% seen once. The sequence was collected from a woman between 25 and 40 years old with acute or convalescent COVID-19. Sequencing input: peripheral blood.

CDR3 sequence reads: CAWSPGVAEGYTF. The CDR3 coding sequence is TGTGCCTGGAGTCCCGGAGTCGCCGAGGGCTACACCTTC. The V call is TRBV30, the J call TRBJ1-2; D uncertain. This CDR3 is built from 13 residues. Per germline, CDR1 GTSNPN and CDR2 SVGIG (reference sequence). V was trimmed by 2 bases and J by 8 bases, leaving 15 bases between them.